This is a list of T cell receptor beta chains from one sample in a study of blood T cells in healthy people across ages. In TCRdb, the 5' RACE reads were re-called with MiXCR into one record per CDR3 protein. The sample holds around 1.5 million distinct CDR3 sequences, approximately 59% seen once. The source material was blood. The receptors stem from a man aged 18 to 29 in good health. Both conserved end residues are part of each CDR3. A D gene is named only where the DNA matches it firmly. Clone size appears in some rows only: once, few, many, or a class for an expanded clone.

CASSSSASGVYNEQFF,TGTGCCAGCAGCTCTTCTGCTTCGGGTGTCTACAATGAGCAGTTCTTC,once,.,TRBV7-9,TRBJ2-1
CSAREGGREKLFF,TGCAGTGCTAGAGAAGGGGGACGCGAAAAACTGTTTTTT,.,.,TRBV20-1,TRBJ1-4
CASSEFVRMDRAVEQFF,TGTGCCAGCAGTGAATTTGTGCGAATGGACAGGGCCGTTGAGCAGTTCTTC,.,TRBD1,TRBV25-1,TRBJ2-1
CSARGIKSVAADVSYNEQFF,TGCAGTGCTAGAGGGATTAAGTCGGTAGCGGCCGACGTCTCCTACAATGAGCAGTTCTTC,.,.,TRBV20-1,TRBJ2-1
CSARGTSGIPEAFF,TGCAGTGCCCGGGGGACATCAGGGATCCCTGAAGCTTTCTTT,.,.,TRBV20-1,TRBJ1-1
CASSQDLVDPSYGYTF,TGCGCCAGCAGCCAAGATTTGGTGGACCCGAGCTATGGCTACACCTTC,.,.,TRBV4-3,TRBJ1-2
CASSPPGQVDGYTF,TGTGCCAGCAGCCCACCGGGACAGGTGGATGGCTACACCTTC,.,.,TRBV21-1,TRBJ1-2
CASSFNYYQYF,TGTGCCAGCAGTTTTAACTATTATCAGTACTTC,.,.,TRBV28,TRBJ2-5
CASSQQHRTDDPGYTF,TGCGCCAGCAGCCAGCAACATAGGACAGACGACCCTGGCTACACCTTC,.,.,TRBV4-1,TRBJ1-2
CATSRDAPPDEQYF,TGTGCCACCAGCAGAGACGCGCCCCCAGACGAGCAGTACTTC,.,.,TRBV15,TRBJ2-7
CSTLGGTLSGEQFF,TGCAGCACATTAGGGGGAACCCTCTCGGGTGAGCAGTTCTTC,.,.,TRBV29-1,TRBJ2-1
CASSQAAGPSTDTQYF,TGCGCCAGCAGCCAAGCGGCTGGACCAAGCACAGATACGCAGTATTTT,.,.,TRBV4-1,TRBJ2-3
CASSYLSGNEQYF,TGTGCCAGCAGCTACCTTAGCGGGAATGAGCAGTACTTC,.,TRBD2,TRBV7-2,TRBJ2-5
CASSFYRGEAFF,TGTGCCAGCAGTTTTTACCGAGGGGAAGCTTTCTTT,few,.,TRBV12-3/TRBV12-4,TRBJ1-1
CASSHLRLAGVETQYF,TGTGCCAGCAGCCACCTTAGGCTAGCGGGGGTTGAGACCCAGTACTTC,.,TRBD2,TRBV6-2/TRBV6-3,TRBJ2-5
CASSLSEVGSGEQYF,TGTGCCAGCAGTTTATCGGAGGTGGGGTCCGGCGAGCAGTACTTC,many,.,TRBV27,TRBJ2-7
CASSFTPGHTVLETQYF,TGCGCCAGCAGCTTTACACCGGGACATACTGTTTTAGAGACCCAGTACTTC,.,.,TRBV4-1,TRBJ2-5
CASSPGVGRRYEQYF,TGTGCCAGCAGCCCAGGGGTAGGGAGGCGCTACGAGCAGTACTTC,few,.,TRBV4-2,TRBJ2-7
CASSTAVSVGTDTQYF,TGTGCCAGCAGCACCGCCGTGTCCGTGGGCACAGATACGCAGTATTTT,once,.,TRBV7-2,TRBJ2-3
CSAKVVPGNEQYF,TGCAGCGCGAAGGTTGTTCCAGGGAACGAGCAGTACTTC,.,.,TRBV29-1,TRBJ2-7
CASSQWWDEQYF,TGTGCCAGCAGTCAATGGTGGGACGAGCAGTACTTC,.,.,TRBV2,TRBJ2-7
CASSLRTGGINEQYF,TGTGCCAGCAGCCTCCGGACAGGGGGCATAAACGAGCAGTACTTC,once,TRBD1,TRBV6-5,TRBJ2-7
CASSRLVASDTQYF,TGTGCCAGCAGCCGACTTGTGGCTTCAGATACGCAGTATTTT,.,.,TRBV4-2,TRBJ2-3
CSATRRLAGGGTDTQYF,TGCAGTGCTACCCGAAGACTAGCGGGAGGGGGCACAGATACGCAGTATTTT,few,TRBD2,TRBV20-1,TRBJ2-3
CASSSQGAVEAFF,TGTGCCAGCAGCTCGCAGGGGGCGGTTGAAGCTTTCTTT,.,TRBD1,TRBV9,TRBJ1-1
CSASWYGSPVRETQYF,TGCAGTGCTAGCTGGTATGGATCCCCCGTGAGGGAGACCCAGTACTTC,.,.,TRBV20-1,TRBJ2-5
CSARDERGGKTGELFF,TGCAGTGCTAGAGACGAGCGGGGGGGAAAGACCGGGGAGCTGTTTTTT,.,TRBD2,TRBV20-1,TRBJ2-2